Listed below are T cell receptor beta chains from one sample, sequenced in a study of cytomegalovirus exposure and HLA in healthy donors. The data were produced by immunoSEQ multiplex PCR, yet TCRdb's version contains in-frame clones alone and is incomplete. The sample records around 130,000 clones, roughly four fifths being singletons. Sequencing used PBMCs. The receptors shown here come from a man younger than 45 in good health and CMV-seronegative. Each CDR3 is given with its conserved first and last residue. A D gene is named only where the DNA matches it firmly. Size is omitted from some rows. Given values are once, few, many or a class for expanded clones.

>TRBJ1-5|11|.|.|TRBV28
CASQGNQPQHF
TGTGCCAGTCAGGGAAATCAGCCCCAGCATTTT
>TRBJ1-1|14|.|.|TRBV7-6
CASSLGRVNTEAFF
TGTGCCAGCAGCTTAGGCAGGGTGAACACTGAAGCTTTCTTT
>TRBJ2-2|16|once|.|TRBV10-3
CAISFQGGVNTGELFF
TGTGCCATCAGTTTCCAGGGCGGGGTAAACACCGGGGAGCTGTTTTTT
>TRBJ2-7|18|.|TRBD2|TRBV4-2
CASSQDAPGTTIYYEQYF
TGTGCCAGCAGCCAAGACGCCCCCGGGACTACTATTTACTACGAGCAGTACTTC
>TRBJ1-2|15|.|.|TRBV4-3
CASSQDRRGWDGYTF
TGCGCCAGCAGCCAAGATAGGAGGGGTTGGGATGGCTACACCTTC
>TRBJ2-6|15|many|TRBD1|TRBV5-1
CASSSDRVGANVLTF
TGCGCCAGCAGCTCAGACAGGGTCGGGGCCAACGTCCTGACTTTC
>TRBJ1-2|14|many|.|TRBV6-1
CASNPKSKNYGYTF
TGTGCCAGCAACCCGAAGTCTAAGAACTATGGCTACACCTTC
>TRBJ2-1|17|.|TRBD2|TRBV28
CASSPWTSGSSYNEQFF
TGTGCCAGCAGTCCATGGACTAGCGGGAGCTCCTACAATGAGCAGTTCTTC
>TRBJ2-7|16|.|TRBD2|TRBV27
CASSLSPRTGRDEQYF
TGTGCCAGCAGTTTATCTCCCAGGACGGGGAGGGACGAGCAGTACTTC
>TRBJ1-1|13|.|.|TRBV10-3
CAINKAGDTEAFF
TGTGCCATCAACAAGGCAGGGGACACTGAAGCTTTCTTT
>TRBJ1-4|13|.|.|TRBV4-3
CASSQDVFEKLFF
TGCGCCAGCAGCCAAGACGTTTTTGAAAAACTGTTTTTT
>TRBJ1-1|14|.|.|TRBV4-1
CASSQTLFNTEAFF
TGCGCCAGCAGCCAGACTCTTTTTAACACTGAAGCTTTCTTT
>TRBJ2-1|14|.|.|TRBV15
CATRSGTPINEQFF
TGTGCCACCAGATCCGGGACTCCGATCAATGAGCAGTTCTTC
>TRBJ2-3|14|.|.|TRBV19
CASTDLRGADTQYF
TGTGCCAGTACCGATCTCAGGGGTGCAGATACGCAGTATTTT
>TRBJ1-2|16|.|TRBD1|TRBV7-2
CASSFNRDSSFNGYTF
TGTGCCAGCAGCTTTAACCGGGACAGCAGTTTTAATGGCTACACCTTC
>TRBJ2-7|14|few|.|TRBV9
CASSVGGALYEQYF
TGTGCCAGCAGCGTGGGGGGGGCTCTATACGAGCAGTACTTC
>TRBJ2-3|17|.|TRBD1|TRBV7-3
CASSLAQGARATDTQYF
TGTGCCAGCAGCTTAGCCCAGGGGGCGCGAGCGACAGATACGCAGTATTTT
>TRBJ2-2|12|.|TRBD1|TRBV6-6
CASSQGARELFF
TGTGCCAGCAGCCAGGGGGCTAGGGAGCTGTTTTTT
>TRBJ1-2|13|.|.|TRBV28
CASSFSYAYGYTF
TGTGCCAGCAGTTTTTCGTACGCGTACGGCTACACCTTC
>TRBJ1-5|14|few|.|TRBV4-2
CASSPSGANQPQHF
TGTGCCAGCAGCCCTTCAGGGGCTAATCAGCCCCAGCATTTT
>TRBJ2-3|17|few|TRBD2|TRBV7-6
CASSLSVAGEGADTQYF
TGTGCCAGCAGCTTATCCGTAGCGGGAGAAGGGGCAGATACGCAGTATTTT
>TRBJ1-1|15|.|TRBD1|TRBV7-2
CASSLEPGGNTEAFF
TGTGCCAGCAGCTTAGAACCAGGGGGGAACACTGAAGCTTTCTTT
>TRBJ1-1|12|medium-sized|.|TRBV6-5
CASSSPGGQAFF
TGTGCCAGCAGTTCTCCCGGGGGGCAAGCTTTCTTT
>TRBJ1-4|15|.|.|TRBV27
CASSLAVAANEKLFF
TGTGCCAGCAGCTTAGCGGTTGCGGCTAATGAAAAACTGTTTTTT
>TRBJ2-5|15|.|TRBD2|TRBV5-1
CASSLGASGRETQYF
TGCGCCAGCAGCTTGGGGGCTAGCGGGAGGGAGACCCAGTACTTC
>TRBJ1-1|15|.|TRBD1|TRBV30
CAWSGRQGLGTEAFF
TGTGCCTGGAGCGGGAGACAGGGATTGGGCACTGAAGCTTTCTTT
>TRBJ1-3|14|.|.|TRBV10-3
CAISGGGIGNTIYF
TGTGCCATCAGTGGAGGAGGGATCGGAAACACCATATATTTT
>TRBJ2-1|15|once|.|TRBV5-1
CASSLGQGSYNEQFF
TGCGCCAGCAGCTTGGGCCAGGGATCATACAATGAGCAGTTCTTC
>TRBJ1-1|15|.|TRBD1|TRBV7-9
CASSLEGKGGLEAFF
TGTGCCAGCAGCTTAGAAGGGAAAGGGGGCCTAGAAGCTTTCTTT
>TRBJ2-7|13|once|TRBD1|TRBV18
CASSRQGAKEQYF
TGTGCCAGCTCACGACAGGGGGCTAAAGAGCAGTACTTC
>TRBJ1-4|14|.|.|TRBV30
CASHGQGSNEKLFF
TGTGCCTCCCATGGCCAGGGGAGTAATGAAAAACTGTTTTTT
>TRBJ1-1|14|.|.|TRBV5-1
CASSLVVLNTEAFF
TGCGCCAGCAGCTTGGTAGTACTGAACACTGAAGCTTTCTTT
>TRBJ2-3|15|.|.|TRBV29-1
CSVETSGPATDTQYF
TGCAGCGTTGAGACATCAGGTCCGGCGACAGATACGCAGTATTTT
>TRBJ2-5|15|.|TRBD2|TRBV6-1
CASSEVRGRQETQYF
TGTGCCAGCAGTGAAGTACGCGGGAGACAAGAGACCCAGTACTTC
>TRBJ1-4|14|few|TRBD1|TRBV6-5
CASSRDRGNEKLFF
TGTGCCAGCAGCCGGGACAGGGGGAATGAAAAACTGTTTTTT
>TRBJ1-3|16|few|.|TRBV15
CATSVIGYRAGNTIYF
TGTGCCACCAGCGTTATAGGGTACAGGGCTGGAAACACCATATATTTT